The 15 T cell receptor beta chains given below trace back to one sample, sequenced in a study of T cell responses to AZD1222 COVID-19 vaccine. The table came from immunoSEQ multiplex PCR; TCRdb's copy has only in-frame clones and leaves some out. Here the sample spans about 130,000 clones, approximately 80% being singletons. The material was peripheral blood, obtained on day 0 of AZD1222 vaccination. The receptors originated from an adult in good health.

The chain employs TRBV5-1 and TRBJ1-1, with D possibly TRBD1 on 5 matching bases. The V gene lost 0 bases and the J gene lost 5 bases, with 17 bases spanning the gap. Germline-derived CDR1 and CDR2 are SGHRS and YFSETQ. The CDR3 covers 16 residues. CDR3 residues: CASSLGQGGVGTEAFF. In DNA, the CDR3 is TGCGCCAGCAGCTTGGGTCAGGGAGGGGTAGGAACTGAAGCTTTCTTT.

CDR3 DNA sequence: TGTGCCAGCAGCTTAAACGGGGGCCGCACCGGGGAGCTGTTTTTT. The encoded protein is CASSLNGGRTGELFF. The V and J genes are TRBV13 and TRBJ2-2; either TRBD1 or TRBD2 may fit D (6 bases each). CDR3 size: 15 residues. The germline CDR1 and CDR2 sequences are PRHDT and FYEKMQ (reference sequence). The V and J ends lost 2 bases and 4 bases respectively, with 11 bases between them.

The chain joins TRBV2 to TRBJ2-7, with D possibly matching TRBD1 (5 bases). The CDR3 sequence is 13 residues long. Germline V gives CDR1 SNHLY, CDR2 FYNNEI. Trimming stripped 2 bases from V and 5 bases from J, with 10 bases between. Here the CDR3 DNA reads TGTGCCAGCAGTGAAACAGGATGGGACGAGCAGTACTTC. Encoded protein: CASSETGWDEQYF. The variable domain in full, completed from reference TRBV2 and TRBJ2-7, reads EPEVTQTPSHQVTQMGQEVILRCVPISNHLYFYWYRQILGQKVEFLVSFYNNEISEKSEIFDDQFSVERPDGSNFTLKIRSTKLEDSAMYFCASSETGWDEQYFGPGTRLTVT.

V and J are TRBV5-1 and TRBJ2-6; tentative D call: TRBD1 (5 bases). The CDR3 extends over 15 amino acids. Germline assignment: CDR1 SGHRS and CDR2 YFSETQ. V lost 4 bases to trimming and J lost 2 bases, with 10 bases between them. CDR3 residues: CASSLQVPGANVLTF. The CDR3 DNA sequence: TGCGCCAGCAGCCTACAGGTTCCTGGGGCCAACGTCCTGACTTTC. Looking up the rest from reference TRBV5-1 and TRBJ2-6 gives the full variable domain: KAGVTQTPRYLIKTRGQQVTLSCSPISGHRSVSWYQQTPGQGLQFLFEYFSETQRNKGNFPGRFSGRQFSNSRSEMNVSTLELGDSALYLCASSLQVPGANVLTFGAGSRLTVL.

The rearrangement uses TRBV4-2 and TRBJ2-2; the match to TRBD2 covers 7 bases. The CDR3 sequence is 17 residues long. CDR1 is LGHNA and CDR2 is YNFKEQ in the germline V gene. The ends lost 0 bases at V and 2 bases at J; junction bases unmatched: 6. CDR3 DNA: TGTGCCAGCAGCCAAGATCTGGCGGGGGACAACACCGGGGAGCTGTTTTTT. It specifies CASSQDLAGDNTGELFF.

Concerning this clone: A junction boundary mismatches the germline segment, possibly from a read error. CDR3: CATSDHPRTGPTGLERYF. The CDR3 nucleotides read TGTGCCACCAGTGACCACCCCCGGACAGGACCCACTGGGTTGGAGCGGTACTTC. This chain connects TRBV24-1 to TRBJ2-7; 7 bases align to TRBD1. The CDR3 runs to 18 residues. CDR1 is KGHDR, CDR2 SFDVKD, per germline.

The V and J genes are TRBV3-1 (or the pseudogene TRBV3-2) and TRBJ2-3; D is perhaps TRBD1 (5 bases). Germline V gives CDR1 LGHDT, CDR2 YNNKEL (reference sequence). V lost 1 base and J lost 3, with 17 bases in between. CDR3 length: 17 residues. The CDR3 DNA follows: TGTGCCAGCAGCCAAGTTCGTGGAGTAGCAGGGACAGATACGCAGTATTTT. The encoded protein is CASSQVRGVAGTDTQYF.

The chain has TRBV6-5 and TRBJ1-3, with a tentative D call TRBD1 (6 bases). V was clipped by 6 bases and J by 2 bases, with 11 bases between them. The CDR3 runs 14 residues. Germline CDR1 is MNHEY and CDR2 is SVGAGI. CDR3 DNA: TGTGCCAGCAGAATAAACAGGGCTGGAAACACCATATATTTT. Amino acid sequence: CASRINRAGNTIYF.

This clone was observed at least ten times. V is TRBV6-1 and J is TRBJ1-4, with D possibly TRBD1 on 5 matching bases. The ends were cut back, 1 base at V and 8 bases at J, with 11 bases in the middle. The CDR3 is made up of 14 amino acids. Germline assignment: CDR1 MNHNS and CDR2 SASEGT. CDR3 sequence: CASSEGGWGEKLFF. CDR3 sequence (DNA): TGTGCCAGCAGTGAAGGAGGCTGGGGCGAAAAACTGTTTTTT.

In DNA form, the CDR3 reads TGTGCCAGTGGGACTGCCGGCTACACCTTC. It yields the protein CASGTAGYTF. V usage is TRBV2 and J usage is TRBJ1-2; perhaps TRBD1 as D (5 bases). There are 10 residues in the CDR3. Germline V gene data show CDR1 as SNHLY and CDR2 as FYNNEI. Trimming left V 9 bases short and J 8 bases short, with 10 bases between.

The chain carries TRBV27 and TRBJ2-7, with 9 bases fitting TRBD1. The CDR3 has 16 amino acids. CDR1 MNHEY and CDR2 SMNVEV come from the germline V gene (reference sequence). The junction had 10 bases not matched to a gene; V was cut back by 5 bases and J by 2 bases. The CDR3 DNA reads TGTGCCAGCAGTCTTACAGGGGGCCAAGGTCCCTACGAGCAGTACTTC. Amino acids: CASSLTGGQGPYEQYF.

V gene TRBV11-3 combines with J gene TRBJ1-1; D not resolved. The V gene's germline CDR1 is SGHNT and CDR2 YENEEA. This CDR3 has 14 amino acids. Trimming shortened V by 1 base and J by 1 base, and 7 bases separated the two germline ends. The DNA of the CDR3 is TGTGCCAGCAGCTTAGCCAGCTCGAACACTGAAGCTTTCTTT. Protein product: CASSLASSNTEAFF.

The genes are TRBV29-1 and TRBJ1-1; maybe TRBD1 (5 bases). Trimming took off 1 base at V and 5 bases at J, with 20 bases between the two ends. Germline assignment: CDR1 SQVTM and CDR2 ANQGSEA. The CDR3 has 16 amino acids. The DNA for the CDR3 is TGCAGCGTTGAAGTCGATGGGCCCCTGGGACCGACTGAAGCTTTCTTT. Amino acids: CSVEVDGPLGPTEAFF. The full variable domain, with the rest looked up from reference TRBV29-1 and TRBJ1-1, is SAVISQKPSRDICQRGTSLTIQCQVDSQVTMMFWYRQQPGQSLTLIATANQGSEATYESGFVIDKFPISRPNLTFSTLTVSNMSPEDSSIYLCSVEVDGPLGPTEAFFGQGTRLTVV.

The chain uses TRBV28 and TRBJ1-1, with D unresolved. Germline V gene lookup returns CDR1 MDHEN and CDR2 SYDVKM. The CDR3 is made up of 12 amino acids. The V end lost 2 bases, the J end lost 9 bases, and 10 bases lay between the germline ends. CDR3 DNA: TGTGCCAGCAGTTTAGTGGCTGGAAAAGCTTTCTTT. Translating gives CASSLVAGKAFF.

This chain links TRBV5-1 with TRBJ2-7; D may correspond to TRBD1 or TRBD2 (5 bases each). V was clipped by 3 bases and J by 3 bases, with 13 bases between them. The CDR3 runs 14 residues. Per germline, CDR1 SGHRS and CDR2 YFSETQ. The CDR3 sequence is CASSYLSGGYEQYF. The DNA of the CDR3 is TGCGCCAGCAGCTATCTTTCTGGGGGCTACGAGCAGTACTTC.